One and the same sample provided the 16 T cell receptor beta chains below, sequenced in a study of regulatory T cells in long-lasting Graves disease. Sample time point: newly diagnosed GD, antithyroid drugs for less than 3 months. Making the TCR library involved RNA that had been extracted from PBMCs. TCR beta libraries were built with iRepertoire HTBI primers and Arm-PCR of CDR3 regions. TCRdb used MiXCR to reprocess the multiplex PCR reads, holding one entry per CDR3 protein. This table has about half a million distinct CDR3 sequences, around 12% appearing once. The data also belong to a second study, concerning T cells in Graves' hyperthyroidism and ophthalmopathy.

Sequences were derived from peripheral blood mononuclear cells (PBMCs), sampled at new diagnosis, from a patient treated with antithyroid drugs. These receptors came from a woman aged 25-40 years with Graves disease.

This clonotype has a count of ten or more. The rearrangement links TRBV20-1 to TRBJ2-1; 12 bases align to TRBD2. Germline CDR1 reads DFQATT; CDR2 reads SNEGSKA (reference sequence). With 6 bases clipped from V and 6 bases from J, the junction kept 6 bases outside the gene matches. The CDR3 runs 14 residues. CDR3: CSAPRTSGTNEQFF. CDR3 DNA: TGCAGTGCCCCCAGGACTAGCGGGACCAATGAGCAGTTCTTC.

This clonotype was seen repeatedly, ten times or more. The chain carries TRBV6-5 and TRBJ1-4; 9 bases line up with TRBD1. Germline CDR1 reads MNHEY; CDR2 reads SVGAGI. CDR3 length: 17 amino acids. Trimming cost V 1 base and J 4 bases; bases outside gene matches: 7. The CDR3 reads CASSYFAPGQGNEKLFF. The CDR3 DNA follows: TGTGCCAGCAGTTACTTCGCCCCGGGACAGGGTAATGAAAAACTGTTTTTT.

This clonotype was seen ten or more times. The genes are TRBV10-3 and TRBJ2-7; D remains unclear. CDR1 and CDR2 from the germline V gene are ENHRY and SYGVKD. The V end lost 0 bases, the J end lost 0 bases, and 9 bases lay between the germline ends. The CDR3 spans 15 residues. The chain's CDR3 is CAISESKTVSYEQYF. The CDR3, as DNA: TGTGCCATCAGTGAGTCGAAGACCGTCTCCTACGAGCAGTACTTC.

The chain joins TRBV14 to TRBJ2-1; a possible D gene is TRBD1 (5 bases). The V gene lost 5 bases and the J gene lost 5 bases, with 10 bases spanning the gap. From germline, CDR1 is SGHDN and CDR2 FVKESK. The CDR3 contains 13 residues. Here the CDR3 reads CASSRNRNNEQFF. The CDR3 DNA is TGTGCCAGCAGCAGGAACAGGAACAATGAGCAGTTCTTC.

This clonotype came up many times. The chain is built from TRBV2 and TRBJ1-2; D may be TRBD1 (5 bases). V gave up 8 bases and J gave up 8 bases, with 12 bases separating them. CDR1 is SNHLY, CDR2 FYNNEI, per germline. This CDR3 is 11 amino acids long. This CDR3 reads CASFMGEGYTF. The CDR3 bases are TGTGCCAGCTTCATGGGGGAAGGCTACACCTTC. The whole variable domain, remainder taken from reference TRBV2 and TRBJ1-2, is EPEVTQTPSHQVTQMGQEVILRCVPISNHLYFYWYRQILGQKVEFLVSFYNNEISEKSEIFDDQFSVERPDGSNFTLKIRSTKLEDSAMYFCASFMGEGYTFGSGTRLTVV.

This clonotype was detected ten times or more. This chain uses TRBV6-1 with TRBJ1-2; 9 bases match TRBD1. This CDR3 has 14 amino acids. Trimming removed 10 bases from V and 5 bases from J; junction bases left unmatched: 11. CDR1 and CDR2 (germline): MNHNS, SASEGT. CDR3 in amino acids: CATTDRGSGYGYTF. The CDR3 nucleotides are TGTGCCACTACCGACAGGGGGTCGGGTTATGGCTACACCTTC.

Turning to this clonotype: A far more abundant clone sits one base away, making this likely a read error. The chain joins TRBV3-1 to TRBJ2-5, with TRBD2 identical over 10 bases. The V gene's germline CDR1 is LGHDT and CDR2 YNNKEL (reference sequence). The CDR3 loop spans 17 amino acids. In DNA, the CDR3 is TGTGTCAGCAGTGAATGGCTAGCGGGAGATATATCGGAGACCCAGTACTTC. Translation: CVSSEWLAGDISETQYF.

This clonotype has a count of ten or more. The V and J genes are TRBV28 and TRBJ2-2; no definite D call. Deletions cut 1 base from V and 1 base from J, with 7 bases between. The germline gives CDR1 MDHEN, CDR2 SYDVKM. This CDR3 has 15 amino acids. This CDR3 reads CASSLFGGNTGELFF. The CDR3 DNA is TGTGCCAGCAGTTTATTTGGCGGGAACACCGGGGAGCTGTTTTTT. The full variable domain, rest sourced from reference TRBV28 and TRBJ2-2, is DVKVTQSSRYLVKRTGEKVFLECVQDMDHENMFWYRQDPGLGLRLIYFSYDVKMKEKGDIPEGYSVSREKKERFSLILESASTNQTSMYLCASSLFGGNTGELFFGEGSRLTVL.

In this sample, this clonotype turned up many times. This sequence joins TRBV11-2 and TRBJ2-7; D uncertain. Per germline, CDR1 SGHAT and CDR2 FQNNGV. Trimming removed 3 bases from V and 4 bases from J, with 13 bases in between. The CDR3 spans 14 residues. Here the CDR3 reads CASSLGLPSYEQYF. The CDR3 region has the DNA TGTGCCAGCAGCTTGGGCCTACCCTCATACGAGCAGTACTTC.

The chain couples TRBV6-2 or TRBV6-3 to TRBJ2-1; D might be TRBD2 (6 bases). Between the trimmed V and J ends, which lost 7 bases and 1 base, there was a span of 14 bases. Looked up from germline, CDR1 is MNHEY and CDR2 is SVGEGT. The CDR3 covers 15 residues. In DNA form, the CDR3 reads TGTGCCAGCAATTCACCGGGAGAGTCCTACAATGAGCAGTTCTTC. It encodes CASNSPGESYNEQFF.

This clonotype was picked up many times. The chain joins TRBV7-2 to TRBJ2-3; a weak D match, TRBD2 (6 bases). V lost 2 bases and J 5 bases, leaving 23 bases between the germline ends. This CDR3 is built from 18 residues. Germline V lookup: CDR1 SGHTA, CDR2 FQGNSA. As DNA, the CDR3 is TGTGCCAGCAGCTTACCCCGCTCCGCTAGCGTCAGTGGAGATACGCAGTATTTT. This gives the protein CASSLPRSASVSGDTQYF.

This clonotype was detected ten times or more. The chain recombines TRBV18 with TRBJ1-3, with a tentative D call TRBD1 (6 bases). This CDR3 contains 15 residues. The germline V gene has CDR1 KGHSH and CDR2 LQKENI. V lost 2 bases and J lost 4, with 12 bases in between. The CDR3 loop is CASSPSRGAGNTIYF. CDR3 nucleotides: TGTGCCAGCTCACCAAGCAGGGGAGCAGGAAACACCATATATTTT.

This clonotype was counted at least ten times. This chain uses TRBV19 with TRBJ2-1; no clear D. Germline-derived CDR1 and CDR2 are LNHDA and SQIVND (reference sequence). The CDR3 sequence is 15 residues long. The V end lost 5 bases, the J end lost 8 bases, and 19 bases lay between the germline ends. This CDR3 is CASSSIRPWTYEQFF. The CDR3 DNA sequence: TGTGCCAGTAGTTCCATCCGACCGTGGACCTATGAGCAGTTCTTC.

Ten or more counts support this clonotype. The rearrangement uses TRBV9 and TRBJ1-2, with 7 bases that match TRBD1. From germline, CDR1 is SGDLS and CDR2 YYNGEE. V lost 3 bases, J lost 6 bases, and 8 bases stayed unmatched. This CDR3 has 14 residues. In DNA, the CDR3 is TGTGCCAGCAGCGCGTCCGGGACAGTAAATGGCTACACCTTC. It specifies CASSASGTVNGYTF.

This clonotype was detected only a few times. The genes are TRBV7-2 and TRBJ1-1, with D uncertain. Germline CDR1 SGHTA, CDR2 FQGNSA. Trimming left V 3 bases short and J 1 base short, with 9 bases between. The CDR3 extends over 14 amino acids. The CDR3 region has the DNA TGTGCCAGCAGCTTCCTTTCAGAGAACACTGAAGCTTTCTTT. This codes for CASSFLSENTEAFF.

CDR3 sequence (DNA): TGTGCCAGCAGCTCCAGACAGGTCTCCTACAATGAGCAGTTCTTC. Residues: CASSSRQVSYNEQFF. The V call is TRBV7-3, the J call TRBJ2-1; weak D call: TRBD1 (6 bases). The CDR3 is 15 residues long. In germline, CDR1 is SGHTA, CDR2 FQGTGA. The germline V and J ends were trimmed by 4 bases and 0 bases, with 10 bases remaining between them.